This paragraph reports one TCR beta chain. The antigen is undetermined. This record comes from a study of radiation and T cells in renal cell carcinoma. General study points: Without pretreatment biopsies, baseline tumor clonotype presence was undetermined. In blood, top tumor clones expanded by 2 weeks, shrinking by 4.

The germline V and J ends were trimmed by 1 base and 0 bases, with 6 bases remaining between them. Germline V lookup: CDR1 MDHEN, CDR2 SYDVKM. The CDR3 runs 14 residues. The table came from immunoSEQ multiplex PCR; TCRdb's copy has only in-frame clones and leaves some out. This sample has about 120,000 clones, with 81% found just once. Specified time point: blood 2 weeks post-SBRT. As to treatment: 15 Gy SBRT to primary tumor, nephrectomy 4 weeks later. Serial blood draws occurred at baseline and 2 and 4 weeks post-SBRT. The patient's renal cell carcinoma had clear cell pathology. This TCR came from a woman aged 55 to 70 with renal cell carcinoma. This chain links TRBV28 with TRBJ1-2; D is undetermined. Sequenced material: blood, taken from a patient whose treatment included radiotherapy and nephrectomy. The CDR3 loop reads CASSLFEANYGYTF. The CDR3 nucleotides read TGTGCCAGCAGTTTATTCGAGGCTAACTATGGCTACACCTTC.